The clone carrying this TCR beta chain was detected many times. Antigen: not known. The data were obtained in a study of blood T cells in healthy people across ages. Study-wide points: Aged donors had fewer naive CD4+ cells and lower diversity than long-lived donors.

The CDR3 covers 19 residues. CDR1 DFQATT and CDR2 SNEGSKA come from the germline V gene (reference sequence). The junction had 13 bases not matched to a gene; V was cut back by 2 bases and J by 4 bases. The use of a sample-barcoded 5' primer and a J-beta primer mix characterized a second PCR of about 7 to 12 cycles. Each of the samples gave a minimum of 3 million paired-end reads that contained CDR3. TCRdb reprocessed the 5' RACE reads with MiXCR, giving one entry per CDR3 protein. The sample has about 780,000 distinct CDR3 sequences; 46% are singletons. This sequence was found in a man at least 80 years old in good health. Sequenced: blood. The J gene is TRBJ2-5, the V gene TRBV20-1; 16 nucleotides match TRBD2. Written as DNA, the CDR3 is TGCAGTGCTAGACCTCCCTTCGGGACTAGCGGGAGGGCCTTAGAGACCCAGTACTTC. Translation gives CSARPPFGTSGRALETQYF.